This T cell receptor (beta chain) emerged from a study of OX40 agonist ivuxolimab in advanced cancers. The study, taken as a whole, reports: Among patients with partial responses at 0.1-3.0 mg/kg, clonal expansion was among the lowest.

CDR1 is SQVTM, CDR2 ANQGSEA, per germline. There are 14 residues in the CDR3. Trimming cost V 7 bases and J 0 bases, with 13 bases left between them. Sequenced by immunoSEQ multiplex PCR; TCRdb stores in-frame clones only, minus some. The sample lists 55,000 to 90,000 clones, 88% occurring once. A remark on this clone: Its antigen is as yet unknown.

The receptor was isolated from an adult with an advanced solid tumor such as melanoma, head and neck, liver or kidney cancer. The chain uses TRBV29-1 and TRBJ2-4; weak D call: TRBD2 (5 bases). This specimen consisted of CD4+ or CD8+ T cells sorted from blood, obtained in a trial of the OX40 agonist ivuxolimab. In DNA form, the CDR3 reads TGCAGCGCCCGTGGAGGACTAGCCAAAAACATTCAGTACTTC. The encoded protein is CSARGGLAKNIQYF.